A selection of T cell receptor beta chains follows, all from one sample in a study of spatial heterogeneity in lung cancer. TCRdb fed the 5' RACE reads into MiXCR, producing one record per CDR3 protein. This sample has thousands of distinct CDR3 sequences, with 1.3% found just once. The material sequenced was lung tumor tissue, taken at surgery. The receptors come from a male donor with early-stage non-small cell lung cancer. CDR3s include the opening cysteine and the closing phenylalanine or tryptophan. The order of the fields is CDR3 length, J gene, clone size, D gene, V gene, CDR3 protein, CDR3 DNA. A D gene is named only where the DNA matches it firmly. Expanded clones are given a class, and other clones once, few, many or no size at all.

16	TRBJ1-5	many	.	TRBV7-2	CASSSDGSYSNQPQHF	TGTGCCAGCAGCTCGGACGGCTCCTATAGCAATCAGCCCCAGCATTTT
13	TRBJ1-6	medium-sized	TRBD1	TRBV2	CAFWTGTGSPLHF	TGTGCCTTTTGGACAGGGACCGGATCACCCCTCCACTTT
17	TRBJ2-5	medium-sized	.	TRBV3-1	CASSQTGGGGRRETQYF	TGTGCCAGCAGCCAAACGGGGGGCGGGGGCCGGAGGGAGACCCAGTACTTC
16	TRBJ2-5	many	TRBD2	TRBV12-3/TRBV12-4	CASSPLGAGTGKTQYF	TGTGCCAGCAGTCCCCTCGGAGCGGGGACCGGGAAGACCCAGTACTTC
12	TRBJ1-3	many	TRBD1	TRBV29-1	CGGQSSGNTIYF	TGCGGGGGACAGTCCTCTGGAAACACCATATATTTT
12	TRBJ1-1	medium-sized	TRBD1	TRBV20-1	CSASGQGSEAFF	TGCAGTGCTAGCGGACAGGGGTCTGAAGCTTTCTTT
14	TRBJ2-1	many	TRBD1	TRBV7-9	CASKGQGEHNEQFF	TGTGCCAGTAAGGGACAGGGGGAACACAATGAGCAGTTCTTC
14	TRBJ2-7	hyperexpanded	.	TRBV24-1	CATPQGGVKNEQYF	TGTGCCACCCCCCAGGGGGGGGTTAAGAACGAGCAGTACTTC
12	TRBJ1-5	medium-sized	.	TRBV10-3	CAVGTHNQPQHF	TGTGCCGTTGGGACGCACAATCAGCCCCAGCATTTT
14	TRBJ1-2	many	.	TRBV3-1	CASSQDWDGYGYTF	TGTGCCAGCAGCCAAGATTGGGACGGCTATGGCTACACCTTC
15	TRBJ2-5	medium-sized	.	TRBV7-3	CASSLGGRGQETQYF	TGTGCCAGCAGCCTGGGGGGGCGGGGTCAAGAGACCCAGTACTTC
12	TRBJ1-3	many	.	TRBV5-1	CASSLGRNTIYF	TGCGCCAGCAGCTTGGGCCGAAACACCATATATTTT
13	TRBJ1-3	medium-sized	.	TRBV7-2	CASSFGSGNTIYF	TGTGCCAGCAGCTTTGGATCTGGAAACACCATATATTTT
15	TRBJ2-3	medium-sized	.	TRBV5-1	CASSLKREVSDTQYF	TGCGCCAGCAGCTTGAAGAGGGAGGTATCAGATACGCAGTATTTT
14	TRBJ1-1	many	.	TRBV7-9	CASSLDIGFTEAFF	TGTGCCAGCAGCTTAGATATAGGGTTCACTGAAGCTTTCTTT
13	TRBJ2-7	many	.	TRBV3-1	CASSQAAGYEQYF	TGTGCCAGCAGCCAGGCCGCAGGGTACGAGCAGTACTTC
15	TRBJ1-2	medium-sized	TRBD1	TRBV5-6	CASSFIPGQGSGYTF	TGTGCCAGCAGCTTTATCCCGGGACAGGGCTCCGGCTACACCTTC
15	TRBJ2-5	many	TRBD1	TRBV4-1	CASSPRGTGQETQYF	TGCGCCAGCAGCCCACGAGGGACAGGGCAAGAGACCCAGTACTTC
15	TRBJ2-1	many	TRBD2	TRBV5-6	CASSPGTSYYNEQFF	TGTGCCAGCAGCCCCGGGACTAGCTATTACAATGAGCAGTTCTTC
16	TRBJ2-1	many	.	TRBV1	CTSSQGLSGGANEQFF	TGCACCAGCAGCCAAGGCTTAAGCGGGGGGGCCAATGAGCAGTTCTTC
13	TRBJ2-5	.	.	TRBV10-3	CASSAGPQETQYF	TGTGCCAGCAGTGCCGGACCGCAAGAGACCCAGTACTTC
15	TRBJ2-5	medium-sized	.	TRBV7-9	CASSPPQGGQETQYF	TGTGCCAGCAGCCCCCCCCAGGGGGGTCAAGAGACCCAGTACTTC
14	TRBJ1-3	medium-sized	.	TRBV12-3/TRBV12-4	CASSLYSSGNTIYF	TGTGCCAGCAGTTTATACTCCTCTGGAAACACCATATATTTT
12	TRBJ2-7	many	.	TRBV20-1	CSASSGAREQYF	TGCAGTGCCTCCAGTGGGGCTCGGGAGCAGTACTTC
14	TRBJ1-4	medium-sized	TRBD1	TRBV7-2	CASSYGQAGEKLFF	TGTGCCAGCAGCTATGGACAGGCGGGGGAAAAACTGTTTTTT
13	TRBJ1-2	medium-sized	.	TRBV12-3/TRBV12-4	CASSLSWGYGYTF	TGTGCCAGCAGTTTAAGTTGGGGGTATGGCTACACCTTC
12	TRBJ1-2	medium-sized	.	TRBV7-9	CASSLPPAGYTF	TGTGCCAGCAGCTTACCGCCAGCCGGCTACACCTTC